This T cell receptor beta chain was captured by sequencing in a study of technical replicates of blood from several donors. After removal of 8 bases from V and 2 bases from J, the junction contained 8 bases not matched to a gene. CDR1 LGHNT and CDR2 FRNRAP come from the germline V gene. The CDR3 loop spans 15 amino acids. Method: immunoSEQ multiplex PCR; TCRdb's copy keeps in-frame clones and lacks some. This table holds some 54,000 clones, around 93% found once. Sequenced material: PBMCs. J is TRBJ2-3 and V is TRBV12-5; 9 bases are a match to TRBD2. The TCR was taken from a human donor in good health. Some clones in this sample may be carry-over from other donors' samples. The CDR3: CASSGSSGATDTQYF. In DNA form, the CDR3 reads TGTGCTAGTAGTGGGTCTAGCGGGGCCACAGATACGCAGTATTTT.